This T cell receptor beta chain comes out of a study of tumor-infiltrating lymphocytes in localized non-small cell lung cancer. The CDR3 sequence is 14 residues long. Germline assignment: CDR1 SNHLY and CDR2 FYNNEI. Trimming removed 4 bases at V and 3 bases at J, with 10 bases between. The repertoire was sequenced with immunoSEQ multiplex PCR; TCRdb's copy has only in-frame clones and lacks some. This table holds thousands of clones, around 60% found once. This receptor was obtained from a human donor with non-small cell lung cancer. Sample: uninvolved lung tissue not adjacent to the tumor. The chain links TRBV2 to TRBJ1-5, with D perhaps matching TRBD1 (5 bases). CDR3 DNA sequence: TGTGCCAGCAGTGGTCCGACAGACAATCAGCCCCAGCATTTT. This sequence encodes CASSGPTDNQPQHF.